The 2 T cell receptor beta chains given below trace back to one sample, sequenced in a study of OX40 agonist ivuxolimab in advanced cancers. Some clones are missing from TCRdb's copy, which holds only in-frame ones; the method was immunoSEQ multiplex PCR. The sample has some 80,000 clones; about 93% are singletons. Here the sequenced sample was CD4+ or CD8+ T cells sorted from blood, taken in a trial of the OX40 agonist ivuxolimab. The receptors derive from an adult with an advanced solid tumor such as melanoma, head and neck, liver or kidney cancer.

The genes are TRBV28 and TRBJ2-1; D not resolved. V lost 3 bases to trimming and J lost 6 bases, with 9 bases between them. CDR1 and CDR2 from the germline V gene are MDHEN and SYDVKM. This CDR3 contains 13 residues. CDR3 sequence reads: CASSFGGVNEQFF. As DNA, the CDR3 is TGTGCCAGCAGTTTCGGCGGTGTCAATGAGCAGTTCTTC. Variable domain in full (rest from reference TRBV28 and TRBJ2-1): DVKVTQSSRYLVKRTGEKVFLECVQDMDHENMFWYRQDPGLGLRLIYFSYDVKMKEKGDIPEGYSVSREKKERFSLILESASTNQTSMYLCASSFGGVNEQFFGPGTRLTVL.

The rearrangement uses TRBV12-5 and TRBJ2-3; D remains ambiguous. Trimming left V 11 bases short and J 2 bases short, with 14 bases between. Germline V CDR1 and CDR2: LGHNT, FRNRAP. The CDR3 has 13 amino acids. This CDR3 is CALPRAYTDTQYF. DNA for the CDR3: TGTGCTCTCCCTAGGGCTTACACAGATACGCAGTATTTT.